This T cell receptor (beta chain) was sequenced for a study of radiotherapy plus CTLA-4 blockade in lung cancer. CDR3 length: 15 amino acids. Per germline, CDR1 MDHEN and CDR2 SYDVKM. With 5 bases clipped from V and 0 bases from J, the junction kept 4 bases outside the gene matches. Only in-frame clones appear in the TCRdb table, and some are missing; sequencing was by immunoSEQ multiplex PCR. The data contain tens of thousands of clones, around 68% of them singletons. Sequencing used peripheral blood, obtained from a patient treated with radiotherapy plus ipilimumab. V gene TRBV28 combines with J gene TRBJ2-1, with 7 bases lining up with TRBD1. The receptor was derived from a human donor with non-small cell lung cancer whose response to radiotherapy plus ipilimumab could not be evaluated. The CDR3 protein is CASSETGSSYNEQFF. CDR3 DNA: TGTGCCAGCAGTGAGACAGGGAGCTCCTACAATGAGCAGTTCTTC.